Listed below are T cell receptor beta chains from one sample, sequenced in a study of metastatic and nonmetastatic thyroid tumors. Via MiXCR, TCRdb re-called the PCR reads. The table includes about 27,000 clones, roughly 15% detected once. The sample taken for sequencing was blood. The receptors originated from a male donor with papillary thyroid cancer or a benign thyroid nodule (not recorded which). Some clones in this sample may be carry-over from other donors' samples. CDR3s include the opening cysteine and the closing phenylalanine or tryptophan. Fields, in order: D gene, clone size, CDR3 length, J gene, V gene, CDR3 protein, CDR3 DNA. A D gene is named only where the DNA matches it firmly. Clone size is given for some rows only: seen once, a few or many times, or a class if the clone is expanded.

D: TRBD2
size: many
length: 16
J: TRBJ2-1
V: TRBV30
CDR3: CAWSLGLASSYNEQFF
DNA: TGTGCCTGGAGCCTTGGACTAGCCAGCTCCTACAATGAGCAGTTCTTC

D: TRBD1
size: many
length: 11
J: TRBJ1-1
V: TRBV20-1
CDR3: CSAGPGGPAFF
DNA: TGCAGTGCTGGACCAGGGGGGCCGGCTTTCTTT

D: NA
size: many
length: 14
J: TRBJ1-6
V: TRBV27
CDR3: CASSLRAVFSPLHF
DNA: TGTGCCAGCAGTTTAAGGGCTGTGTTTTCACCCCTCCACTTT

D: TRBD1
size: many
length: 14
J: TRBJ2-5
V: TRBV28
CDR3: CASRAGTEKETQYF
DNA: TGTGCCAGCAGAGCCGGGACAGAAAAAGAGACCCAGTACTTC

D: NA
size: many
length: 14
J: TRBJ1-4
V: TRBV7-6
CDR3: CASTLLGSGEKLFF
DNA: TGTGCCAGCACCCTTCTAGGTAGCGGCGAAAAACTGTTTTTT

D: NA
size: many
length: 12
J: TRBJ2-2
V: TRBV5-1
CDR3: CASSPSIGELFF
DNA: TGCGCCAGCAGCCCGTCCATCGGGGAGCTGTTTTTT

D: TRBD1
size: many
length: 15
J: TRBJ2-3
V: TRBV11-1
CDR3: CASSLSTGVRDTQYF
DNA: TGTGCCAGCAGCCTCTCTACAGGGGTTAGAGATACGCAGTATTTT

D: TRBD1
size: many
length: 13
J: TRBJ2-7
V: TRBV20-1
CDR3: CSASGQGLGEQYF
DNA: TGCAGTGCTAGCGGACAGGGATTGGGCGAGCAGTACTTC

D: NA
size: medium-sized
length: 14
J: TRBJ2-7
V: TRBV27
CDR3: CASSPEGGAEKQYF
DNA: TGTGCCAGCAGCCCCGAGGGGGGGGCTGAAAAGCAGTACTTC

D: NA
size: NA
length: 17
J: TRBJ2-7
V: TRBV9
CDR3: CASSLSFGGVISYEQYF
DNA: TGTGCCAGCAGCTTAAGTTTTGGAGGGGTGATCTCCTACGAGCAGTACTTC

D: NA
size: many
length: 13
J: TRBJ2-7
V: TRBV14
CDR3: CASSPPRVYEQYF
DNA: TGTGCCAGCAGCCCCCCCCGAGTCTACGAGCAGTACTTC

D: NA
size: many
length: 13
J: TRBJ2-1
V: TRBV11-2
CDR3: CASSSWAYNEQFF
DNA: TGTGCCAGCAGCTCATGGGCCTACAATGAGCAGTTCTTC

D: TRBD2
size: many
length: 13
J: TRBJ2-1
V: TRBV2
CDR3: CASSRAGANEQFF
DNA: TGTGCCAGCAGTAGGGCGGGAGCGAATGAGCAGTTCTTC

D: NA
size: many
length: 13
J: TRBJ2-7
V: TRBV7-2
CDR3: CASSLDSTYEQYF
DNA: TGTGCCAGCAGCTTAGACAGCACCTACGAGCAGTACTTC

D: NA
size: many
length: 15
J: TRBJ2-3
V: TRBV20-1
CDR3: CSARTERLLTDTQYF
DNA: TGCAGTGCTAGGACGGAACGACTCCTCACAGATACGCAGTATTTT

D: TRBD1
size: many
length: 13
J: TRBJ2-7
V: TRBV30
CDR3: CAYPTGVIGEQYF
DNA: TGTGCCTACCCGACAGGGGTGATTGGCGAGCAGTACTTC

D: NA
size: many
length: 12
J: TRBJ1-2
V: TRBV5-1
CDR3: CASRRGDYGYTF
DNA: TGCGCCAGCAGGCGTGGTGACTATGGCTACACCTTC